The source of this T cell receptor beta chain is a study of T cell responses to AZD1222 COVID-19 vaccine (dated by TCRdb to the early 2020s). For the study in its entirety: Because spike-specific TCR depth and breadth did not differ between the two schedules, AZD1222 recipients who got a second dose at roughly 4 weeks were pooled with those who got a second dose at roughly 12 weeks. Trial participants were enrolled by age into 18-55, 56-69 and 70-plus year subgroups, with about 150, 27 and 61 TCR-sequenced participants respectively. A total of 233 trial participants underwent TCR sequencing, of whom some 200 had received two doses of AZD1222 and around 25 had received two doses of the MenACWY control vaccine.

Beyond this particular receptor, the publication reports: Spike-specific TCR breadth and depth rose significantly after two AZD1222 doses compared with day 0 and with MenACWY recipients. Nearly half of unique spike-specific TCRs reportedly recognized epitopes outside regions mutated in the B.1.351 and B.1.1.7 variants. Participants were mostly white British and included more females than males, and it was suggested by the authors that clonal diversity may have been underestimated. The 56-69-year group was small, and its depth increase did not reach significance, likely because of low power. The whole spike protein was spanned by vaccine-associated CD4 TCRs, and dominant responses were seen in regions 160-218 and 743-854. Because no day 14 peak-response samples were available, repertoires were characterized only after the peak T cell response. Conclusions about previously exposed vaccinees are limited because only a handful of AZD1222 recipients were SARS-CoV-2 seropositive at baseline.

The CDR3 regions of human TCRbeta chains were analyzed by immunosequencing. The paper's data handling went like this. TCRs in the repertoires were compared against a reference library of SARS-CoV-2-specific TCRs that had been generated with the MIRA antigen-specificity platform. Breadth meant the fraction of unique TCRs that were SARS-CoV-2-associated, whereas depth meant the fraction of total T cells that were SARS-CoV-2-associated. Using the MIRA data, each spike-specific TCR was assigned both to the spike region to which the TCR was reactive and to a CD4 or CD8 class. Log10-transformed breadth and depth values were compared by one-way ANOVA with Sidak's multiple comparisons tests. TCRdb retrieved this table from immuneACCESS and kept in-frame rearrangements only. Not all clones are present; in checked studies, unresolved V genes account for under half, and no reason is known for the remainder. The DNA was the basis for D and trimming; V, J and clone size are from that table. For this sample the table gives 120,000 to 150,000 clones, of which about 93% were detected only once. Of the sample, approximately 2.1% is held by the ten largest clones.

About this clone: The antigen it binds to is not known. No qualities accompany the bases; no much larger clone lies one base away.

The meaning of the sample's time point label: baseline before first vaccination. Vaccinee samples were obtained from the UK trials COV001 and COV002, which included a single-blind randomized controlled phase 2/3 trial of AZD1222 (ChAdOx1 nCoV-19) in healthy adults. For TCRbeta chain sequencing, PBMC samples from trial participants were taken at day 0 and at day 28 after the second dose. The junction shows trimming of 6 bases on V and 5 bases on J, and the gene matches do not reach 8 bases of it. The germline V gene (reference sequence) supplies CDR1 LNHDA and CDR2 SQIVND. The CDR3 covers 15 residues, taking in both the cysteine and the phenylalanine. Only the CDR3 portion is preserved as DNA: 45 bases, with reading frame beginning at the first base.

The TCR originated in an adult in good health. The chain is made from TRBV19 and TRBJ1-3, with 9 bases in between that match TRBD1. The sample consisted of peripheral blood, taken on day 0 of AZD1222 vaccination. The CDR3 here reads CASRNRGRRRNTIYF. In nucleotides, the sequence is TGTGCCAGTAGGAACAGGGGGCGTAGAAGAAACACCATATATTTT. Full variable domain (CDR3 extended with the reference TRBV19 and TRBJ1-3 proteins): DGGITQSPKYLFRKEGQNVTLSCEQNLNHDAMYWYRQDPGQGLRLIYYSQIVNDFQKGDIAEGYSVSREKKESFPLTVTSAQKNPTAFYLCASRNRGRRRNTIYFGEGSWLTVV.